This is a list of T cell receptor beta chains from one sample in a study of cytomegalovirus exposure and HLA in healthy donors. The assay was immunoSEQ multiplex PCR, and TCRdb's table has in-frame clones only and misses some. The sample has 140,000 to 150,000 clones; around three quarters are singletons. The material sequenced was PBMCs. Receptors were obtained from a middle-aged woman in good health and CMV-seronegative. Each CDR3 is given with its conserved first and last residue.

v_call	j_call	cdr3_aa
TRBV18	TRBJ1-1	CASSPGWTGYGGNTEAFF
TRBV7-9	TRBJ1-1	CASSWQQGALAEAFF
TRBV10-3	TRBJ1-2	CAISERDYGYTF
TRBV18	TRBJ2-1	CASSPSTGASGNEQFF
TRBV11-3	TRBJ1-1	CASSLVTAAEAFF
TRBV10-2	TRBJ2-1	CATTPGGAGNEQFF
TRBV5-1	TRBJ2-1	CASSLAASRSDEQFF
TRBV11-2	TRBJ2-1	CASSFQREGYNEQFF
TRBV2	TRBJ1-5	CASNGPYQPQHF
TRBV5-1	TRBJ2-3	CASSPAVRDRLHQYTQYF
TRBV5-8	TRBJ1-2	CATSRTGHGYTF
TRBV6-1	TRBJ1-2	CASTTGDRSYGYTF
TRBV7-9	TRBJ2-5	CASSLLVGNQETQYF
TRBV15	TRBJ2-4	CATSIMRPQLAKNIQYF
TRBV19	TRBJ2-1	CASSDGGDYNEQFF
TRBV6-1	TRBJ1-1	CASNRTPNTEAFF
TRBV7-6	TRBJ2-6	CASSLTAHSGANVLTF
TRBV10-1	TRBJ2-2	CASTQGAQRGNTGELFF
TRBV6-6	TRBJ2-7	CASSYLTGGDYEQYF
TRBV5-6	TRBJ1-4	CASSFTGEEKLFF
TRBV7-8	TRBJ2-3	CASSRGAAGDTQYF
TRBV10-2	TRBJ1-2	CASSTPGEYYGYTF
TRBV10-3	TRBJ2-1	CAISTSGTDNEQFF
TRBV6-5	TRBJ1-1	CASRSPGTGVTEAFF
TRBV5-1	TRBJ2-7	CASSFQGITGSTGEHEQYF
TRBV28	TRBJ1-1	CATSDGVRIGLQAFF
TRBV5-1	TRBJ1-2	CASSLVPEVYGYTF
TRBV6-4	TRBJ1-1	CASSDVINTEAFF
TRBV2	TRBJ2-5	CASSGTSGQETQYF
TRBV5-1	TRBJ2-6	CASTMTGSGANVLTF
TRBV7-8	TRBJ1-1	CASSGHQTGRTEAFF
TRBV6-5	TRBJ2-7	CASTVGRGIDEQYF
TRBV7-8	TRBJ2-7	CASSPQSPLAGASYEQYF
TRBV21-1	TRBJ2-5	CARTFHRGLAGGPKTQYF
TRBV5-1	TRBJ2-5	CASSFEGSETQYF
TRBV5-1	TRBJ1-2	CASSLSLLNYGYTF
TRBV6-4	TRBJ2-1	CATAAWGTSGRYNEQFF
TRBV10-3	TRBJ1-1	CAISGTAGAGTEAFF
TRBV5-6	TRBJ2-2	CASSKRSRVTGELFF
TRBV18	TRBJ1-1	CASSPRTGEAFF
TRBV28	TRBJ2-1	CASSAASLGLLYNEQFF
TRBV11-2	TRBJ1-1	CASSLGGGDTEAFF
TRBV27	TRBJ1-5	CASSFGGSAQPQHF
TRBV5-4	TRBJ2-2	CASSLREGHGELFF